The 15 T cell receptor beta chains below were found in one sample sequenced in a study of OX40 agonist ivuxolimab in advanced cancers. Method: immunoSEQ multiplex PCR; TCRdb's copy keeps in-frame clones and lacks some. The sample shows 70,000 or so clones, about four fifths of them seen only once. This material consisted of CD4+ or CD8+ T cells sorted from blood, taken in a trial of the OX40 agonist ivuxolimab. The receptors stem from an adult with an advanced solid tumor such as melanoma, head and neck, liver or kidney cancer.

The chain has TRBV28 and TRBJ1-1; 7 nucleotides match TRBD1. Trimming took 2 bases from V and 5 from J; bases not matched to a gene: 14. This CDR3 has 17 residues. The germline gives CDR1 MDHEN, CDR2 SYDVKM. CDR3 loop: CASSLRRYRDRGTEAFF. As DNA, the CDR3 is TGTGCCAGCAGTTTAAGAAGGTACAGGGACAGAGGGACTGAAGCTTTCTTT.

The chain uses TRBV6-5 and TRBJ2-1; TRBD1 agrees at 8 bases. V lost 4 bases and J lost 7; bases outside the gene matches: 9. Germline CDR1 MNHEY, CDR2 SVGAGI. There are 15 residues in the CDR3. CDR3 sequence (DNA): TGTGCCAGCAGTTCCGCGACAGGGGCTGGGAATGAGCAGTTCTTC. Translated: CASSSATGAGNEQFF.

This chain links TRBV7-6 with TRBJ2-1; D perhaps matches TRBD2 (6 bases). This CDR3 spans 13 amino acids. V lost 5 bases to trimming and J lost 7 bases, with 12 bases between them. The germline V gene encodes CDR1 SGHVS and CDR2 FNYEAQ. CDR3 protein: CASSRAGINEQFF. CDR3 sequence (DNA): TGTGCCAGCAGCCGGGCGGGGATTAATGAGCAGTTCTTC.

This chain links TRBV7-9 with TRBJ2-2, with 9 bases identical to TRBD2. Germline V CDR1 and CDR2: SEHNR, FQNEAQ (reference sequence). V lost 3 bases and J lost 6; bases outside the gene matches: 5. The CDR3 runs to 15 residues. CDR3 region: CASSLRTSEAGELFF. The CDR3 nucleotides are TGTGCCAGCAGCTTGCGGACTAGCGAGGCCGGGGAGCTGTTTTTT.

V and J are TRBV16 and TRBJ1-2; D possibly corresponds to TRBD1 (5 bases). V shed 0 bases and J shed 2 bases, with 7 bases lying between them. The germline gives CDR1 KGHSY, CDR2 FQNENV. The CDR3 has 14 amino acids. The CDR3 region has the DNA TGTGCCAGCAGCCAATCTGGACAAAACTATGGCTACACCTTC. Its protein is CASSQSGQNYGYTF.

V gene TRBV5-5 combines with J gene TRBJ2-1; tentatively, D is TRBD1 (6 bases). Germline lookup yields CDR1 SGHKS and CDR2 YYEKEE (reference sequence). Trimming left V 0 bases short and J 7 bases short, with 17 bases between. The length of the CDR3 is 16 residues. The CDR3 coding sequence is TGTGCCAGCAGCTTGGGGGCCCGACAGGCTACTAATGAGCAGTTCTTC. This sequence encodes CASSLGARQATNEQFF. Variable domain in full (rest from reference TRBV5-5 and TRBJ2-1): DAGVTQSPTHLIKTRGQQVTLRCSPISGHKSVSWYQQVLGQGPQFIFQYYEKEERGRGNFPDRFSARQFPNYSSELNVNALLLGDSALYLCASSLGARQATNEQFFGPGTRLTVL.

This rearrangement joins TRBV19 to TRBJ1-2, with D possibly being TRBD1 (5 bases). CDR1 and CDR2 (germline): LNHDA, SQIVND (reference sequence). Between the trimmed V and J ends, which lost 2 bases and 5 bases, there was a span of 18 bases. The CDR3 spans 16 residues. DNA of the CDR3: TGTGCCAGTAGTATAAGGTCCGAGGGACTTAGATATGGCTACACCTTC. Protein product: CASSIRSEGLRYGYTF.

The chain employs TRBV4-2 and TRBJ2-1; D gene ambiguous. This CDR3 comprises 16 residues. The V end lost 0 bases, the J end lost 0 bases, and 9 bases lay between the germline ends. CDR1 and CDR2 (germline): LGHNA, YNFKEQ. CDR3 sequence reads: CASSQEFGSSYNEQFF. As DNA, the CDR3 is TGTGCCAGCAGCCAAGAGTTCGGAAGCTCCTACAATGAGCAGTTCTTC.

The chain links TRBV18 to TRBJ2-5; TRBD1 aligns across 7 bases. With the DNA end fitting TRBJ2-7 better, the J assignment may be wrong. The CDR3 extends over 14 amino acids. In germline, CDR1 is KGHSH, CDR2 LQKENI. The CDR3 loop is CASSPGTDTYEQYF. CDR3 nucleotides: TGTGCCAGCTCTCCCGGGACAGATACCTACGAGCAGTACTTC.

CDR3 sequence (DNA): TGTGCCAGCAGTTTAAACGGGAGGGCCGCGGCAGATACGCAGTATTTT. The encoded protein is CASSLNGRAAADTQYF. The V and J genes are TRBV28 and TRBJ2-3; 8 bases map to TRBD2. Germline assignment: CDR1 MDHEN and CDR2 SYDVKM. Trimming removed 2 bases from V and 4 bases from J; junction bases left unmatched: 8. This CDR3 spans 16 amino acids.

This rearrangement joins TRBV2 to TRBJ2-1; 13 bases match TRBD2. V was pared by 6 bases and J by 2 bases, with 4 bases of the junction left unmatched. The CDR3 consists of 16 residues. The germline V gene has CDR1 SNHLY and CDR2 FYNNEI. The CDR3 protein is CASRSGLAGPYNEQFF. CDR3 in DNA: TGTGCCAGCAGGTCGGGACTAGCGGGACCCTACAATGAGCAGTTCTTC. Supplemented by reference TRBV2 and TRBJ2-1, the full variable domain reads EPEVTQTPSHQVTQMGQEVILRCVPISNHLYFYWYRQILGQKVEFLVSFYNNEISEKSEIFDDQFSVERPDGSNFTLKIRSTKLEDSAMYFCASRSGLAGPYNEQFFGPGTRLTVL.

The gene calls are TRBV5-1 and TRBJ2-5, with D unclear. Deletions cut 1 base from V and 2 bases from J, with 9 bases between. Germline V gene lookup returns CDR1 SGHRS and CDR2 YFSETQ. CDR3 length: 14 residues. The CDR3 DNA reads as TGCGCCAGCAGCTTGAATAACAAACAAGAGACCCAGTACTTC. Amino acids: CASSLNNKQETQYF.

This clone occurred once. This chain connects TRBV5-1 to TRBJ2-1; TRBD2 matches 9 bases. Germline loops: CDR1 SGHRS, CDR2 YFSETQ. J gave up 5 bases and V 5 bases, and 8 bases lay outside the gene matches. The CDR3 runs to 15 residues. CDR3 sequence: CASSGSGGLNNEQFF. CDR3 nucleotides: TGCGCCAGCAGTGGGAGCGGGGGGCTTAACAATGAGCAGTTCTTC.

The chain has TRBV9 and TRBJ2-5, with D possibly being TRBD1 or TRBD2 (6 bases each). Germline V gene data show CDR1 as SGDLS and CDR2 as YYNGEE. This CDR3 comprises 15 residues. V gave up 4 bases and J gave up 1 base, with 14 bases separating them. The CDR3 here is CASSTRGGGQETQYF. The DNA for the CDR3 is TGTGCCAGCAGCACCCGAGGGGGAGGCCAAGAGACCCAGTACTTC. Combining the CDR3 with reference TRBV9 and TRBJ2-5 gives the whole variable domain DSGVTQTPKHLITATGQRVTLRCSPRSGDLSVYWYQQSLDQGLQFLIQYYNGEERAKGNILERFSAQQFPDLHSELNLSSLELGDSALYFCASSTRGGGQETQYFGPGTRLLVL.

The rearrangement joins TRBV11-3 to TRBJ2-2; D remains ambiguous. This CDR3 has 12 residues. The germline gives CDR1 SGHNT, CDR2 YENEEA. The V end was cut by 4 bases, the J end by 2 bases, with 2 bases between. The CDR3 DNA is TGTGCCAGCAGCTCCAACACCGGGGAGCTGTTTTTT. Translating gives CASSSNTGELFF. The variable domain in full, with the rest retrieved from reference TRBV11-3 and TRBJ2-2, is EAGVVQSPRYKIIEKKQPVAFWCNPISGHNTLYWYLQNLGQGPELLIRYENEEAVDDSQLPKDRFSAERLKGVDSTLKIQPAELGDSAVYLCASSSNTGELFFGEGSRLTVL.